Shown below are 31 T cell receptor beta chains from a single sample sequenced in a study of T cells in Graves' hyperthyroidism and ophthalmopathy (dated by TCRdb to about 2019). Library generation was performed with multiplex PCR. TCRdb lists the instrument as Illumina HiSeq 2000. TCR beta CDR3 regions were amplified from RNA transcripts. The first round of RT-PCR for the TCR CDR3 was performed with the HTBI primer set and the Qiagen OneStep RT-PCR kit. TCRdb took the public reads, trimmed them with fastp at Q25, ran MiXCR for clone calling and kept in-frame beta chains. For every CDR3 protein sequence, its rows merge into one entry that carries the most common genes and DNA. This sample has about 300,000 distinct CDR3 sequences in its table, and approximately 18% of those were observed once. The ten largest clones capture 39% of the sample. Sequencing was done on a sample of blood. The source of these receptors is a man between 45 and 60 years old with Graves' ophthalmopathy.

This clonotype was counted many times. The chain uses TRBV18 and TRBJ2-7; TRBD1 might be the D (6 bases). The V gene's germline CDR1 is KGHSH and CDR2 LQKENI. CDR3 length equals 14 residues. Trimming pared 5 bases from V and 0 bases from J, leaving 11 bases between. Here the CDR3 reads CASSAGAGSYEQYF. The CDR3 DNA is TGTGCCAGCTCAGCAGGGGCAGGCTCCTACGAGCAGTACTTC.

This clonotype was seen ten or more times. The gene calls are TRBV20-1 and TRBJ2-7; TRBD2 matches at 12 bases. The germline V gene has CDR1 DFQATT and CDR2 SNEGSKA (reference sequence). This CDR3 comprises 13 residues. V dropped 5 bases and J dropped 6; count of bases not matched to a gene: 5. The CDR3 sequence: CSAAGTSGFEQYF. In DNA form, the CDR3 reads TGCAGTGCTGCCGGGACTAGCGGGTTCGAGCAGTACTTC.

This clonotype appeared once. This may come from a read error, since a much larger clone is one base off. The chain employs TRBV2 and TRBJ1-5; D may be TRBD1 (6 bases). The germline CDR1 and CDR2 sequences are SNHLY and FYNNEI. This CDR3 contains 16 residues. The V gene lost 4 bases and the J gene lost 3 bases, with 16 bases spanning the gap. CDR3 DNA sequence: TGTGCCAGCAGTGGCAAGGGGGGGGTATTCAATCAGCCCCAGCATTTT. Residues: CASSGKGGVFNQPQHF.

In this sample, this clonotype turned up a few times. The J gene is TRBJ2-7, the V gene TRBV20-1, with TRBD2 matching 9 bases. CDR1 DFQATT and CDR2 SNEGSKA come from the germline V gene (reference sequence). V lost 2 bases and J lost 0; bases outside the gene matches: 2. CDR3 length: 14 amino acids. The CDR3 bases are TGCAGTGCTAGAAATAGCGGGAGCTCCTACGAGCAGTACTTC. This codes for CSARNSGSSYEQYF.

The count of this clonotype is one. CDR3 in DNA: TGTGCCAGCGGGGGGGTCTCCGAGCAGTACTTC. As protein: CASGGVSEQYF. The V call is TRBV6-2 or TRBV6-3, the J call TRBJ2-7; 7 bases match TRBD2. V shed 8 bases and J 6 bases; nucleotides not matched to a gene: 4. The CDR3 has 11 residues. Looked up from germline, CDR1 is MNHEY and CDR2 is SVGEGT.

This sequence joins TRBV30 and TRBJ2-5; D uncertain. Trimming pared 3 bases from V and 4 bases from J, leaving 9 bases between. The CDR3 contains 12 residues. Germline loops: CDR1 GTSNPN, CDR2 SVGIG (reference sequence). CDR3 sequence: CAWRKATETQYF. The CDR3 DNA reads TGTGCCTGGAGGAAGGCCACAGAGACCCAGTACTTC.

Concerning this clonotype itself: A much larger clone lies one base from this, so it may be a read error. The rearrangement uses TRBV2 and TRBJ2-7; D perhaps matches TRBD1 (6 bases). CDR1 is SNHLY, CDR2 FYNNEI, per germline. The CDR3 has 13 amino acids. The germline V and J ends were trimmed by 7 bases and 4 bases, with 14 bases remaining between them. CDR3 sequence (DNA): TGTGCCAGCACAAAGAACAGGGAATACGAGCAGTACTTC. Protein sequence: CASTKNREYEQYF.

The CDR3 DNA reads TGTGCCAGCAGCGATACCGGGGCTACTTACAATGAGCAGTTCTTC. This translates into CASSDTGATYNEQFF. V gene TRBV7-3 combines with J gene TRBJ2-1; D could derive from TRBD1 or TRBD2 (5 bases each). From germline, CDR1 is SGHTA and CDR2 FQGTGA. CDR3 size: 15 residues. V shed 5 bases and J shed 4 bases, with 15 bases lying between them.

This clonotype came up many times. V and J are TRBV7-3 and TRBJ2-5; 8 positions match TRBD2. The CDR3 is 15 amino acids. V was pared by 3 bases and J by 2 bases, with 5 bases of the junction left unmatched. Germline CDR1 reads SGHTA; CDR2 reads FQGTGA. CDR3 amino acids: CASSFLAGGQETQYF. The CDR3 DNA reads as TGTGCCAGCAGCTTCCTGGCGGGAGGACAAGAGACCCAGTACTTC.

V and J are TRBV15 and TRBJ1-1; tentative D call: TRBD1 (5 bases). This CDR3 is built from 13 residues. The V gene's germline CDR1 is LNHNV and CDR2 YYDKDF (reference sequence). The V gene lost 4 bases and the J gene lost 6 bases, with 12 bases spanning the gap. The DNA of the CDR3 is TGTGCCACCAGCACTCGGGGACTGGCTGAAGCTTTCTTT. It encodes CATSTRGLAEAFF.

Comment on this clonotype: Mismatch with germline at one junction end may stem from a read error. The V and J genes are TRBV12-5 and TRBJ1-1, with D perhaps TRBD1 (5 bases). The CDR3 spans 13 residues. The V gene's germline CDR1 is LGHNT and CDR2 FRNRAP. The CDR3 here is CASGLAKGTEAFF. The CDR3 coding sequence is TGCGCTAGTGGTTTGGCCAAGGGGACTGAAGCTTTCTTT.

This clonotype was counted at least ten times. The rearrangement links TRBV12-3 or TRBV12-4 to TRBJ2-2, with 9 bases aligning to TRBD2. The V gene end was trimmed by 6 bases and the J gene end by 1 base; junction bases not matched to a gene: 3. The CDR3 covers 15 residues. The CDR3 spells CASSGLAMNTGELFF. CDR3 bases: TGTGCCAGCAGCGGACTAGCGATGAACACCGGGGAGCTGTTTTTT.

This clonotype was picked up many times. V and J are TRBV28 and TRBJ1-5; D is ambiguous. The CDR3 contains 14 residues. CDR1 is MDHEN, CDR2 SYDVKM, per germline. The V end lost 2 bases, the J end lost 6 bases, and 11 bases lay between the germline ends. The CDR3 DNA reads as TGTGCCAGCAGTTTACGGATTCAAGGTCAGCCCCAGCATTTT. Translated, it gives CASSLRIQGQPQHF. Using reference TRBV28 and TRBJ1-5 for the parts outside the CDR3, the full variable domain is DVKVTQSSRYLVKRTGEKVFLECVQDMDHENMFWYRQDPGLGLRLIYFSYDVKMKEKGDIPEGYSVSREKKERFSLILESASTNQTSMYLCASSLRIQGQPQHFGDGTRLSIL.

The chain employs TRBV19 and TRBJ2-3; D uncertain. The CDR3 is 16 residues long. Germline CDR1 LNHDA, CDR2 SQIVND (reference sequence). Trimming removed 1 base from V and 6 bases from J, with 17 bases in between. Written as DNA, the CDR3 is TGTGCCAGTAGTATAGGTCAGGTCCCCTCGGCCGATACGCAGTATTTT. It is translated as CASSIGQVPSADTQYF.

This chain uses TRBV10-3 with TRBJ2-5; D may be TRBD2 (5 bases). The CDR3 extends over 13 amino acids. Germline CDR1 ENHRY, CDR2 SYGVKD. Between the trimmed V and J ends, which lost 11 bases and 2 bases, there was a span of 15 bases. Here the CDR3 reads CAARAGLQETQYF. CDR3 nucleotides: TGTGCCGCAAGGGCGGGCCTTCAAGAGACCCAGTACTTC.

This clonotype was found many times. The rearrangement joins TRBV18 to TRBJ2-5; unclear D gene. V gave up 5 bases and J gave up 5 bases, with 12 bases separating them. CDR3 length equals 13 residues. CDR1 KGHSH and CDR2 LQKENI come from the germline V gene. For the CDR3, the DNA is TGTGCCAGCTCAGTAGGTATTGTGGAGACCCAGTACTTC. This translates into CASSVGIVETQYF.

The V call is TRBV19, the J call TRBJ2-2; 10 positions match TRBD1. The CDR3 has 15 amino acids. After removal of 4 bases from V and 3 bases from J, the junction contained 2 bases not matched to a gene. The germline V gene has CDR1 LNHDA and CDR2 SQIVND (reference sequence). The CDR3 here is CASSRGTGDTGELFF. The CDR3 DNA reads as TGTGCCAGTAGTAGGGGGACAGGGGACACCGGGGAGCTGTTTTTT. The variable domain in full, with the rest retrieved from reference TRBV19 and TRBJ2-2, is DGGITQSPKYLFRKEGQNVTLSCEQNLNHDAMYWYRQDPGQGLRLIYYSQIVNDFQKGDIAEGYSVSREKKESFPLTVTSAQKNPTAFYLCASSRGTGDTGELFFGEGSRLTVL.

A few counts support this clonotype. The V gene is TRBV20-1, the J gene TRBJ1-5; D gene unclear. Germline V gene lookup returns CDR1 DFQATT and CDR2 SNEGSKA (reference sequence). CDR3 size: 13 residues. V lost 2 bases and J 4 bases, leaving 9 bases between the germline ends. The CDR3 is CSARRPANQPQHF. In DNA, the CDR3 is TGCAGTGCTAGAAGGCCGGCAAATCAGCCCCAGCATTTT.

This clonotype has only a few counts. This chain joins TRBV30 and TRBJ2-2; D remains ambiguous. V lost 0 bases and J lost 4, with 9 bases in between. CDR3 length: 14 amino acids. Germline CDR1 reads GTSNPN; CDR2 reads SVGIG (reference sequence). This chain's CDR3 is CAWSVGLTTGELFF. The CDR3 DNA follows: TGTGCCTGGAGTGTAGGGCTTACCACCGGGGAGCTGTTTTTT.

The chain recombines TRBV3-1 with TRBJ1-4; D uncertain. The V gene's germline CDR1 is LGHDT and CDR2 YNNKEL (reference sequence). This CDR3 has 15 residues. The germline V and J ends were trimmed by 3 bases and 2 bases, with 10 bases remaining between them. DNA of the CDR3: TGTGCCAGCAGCCAGGGATTCGGGACTAATGAAAAACTGTTTTTT. This encodes CASSQGFGTNEKLFF. The entire variable domain, with the rest obtained from reference TRBV3-1 and TRBJ1-4, is as follows: DTAVSQTPKYLVTQMGNDKSIKCEQNLGHDTMYWYKQDSKKFLKIMFSYNNKELIINETVPNRFSPKSPDKAHLNLHINSLELGDSAVYFCASSQGFGTNEKLFFGSGTQLSVL.

This clonotype was observed at least ten times. The chain recombines TRBV7-8 with TRBJ1-3; no clear D gene. The CDR3 covers 14 residues. Trimming pared 3 bases from V and 0 bases from J, leaving 6 bases between. CDR1 SGHVS and CDR2 FQNEAQ come from the germline V gene. The CDR3 here is CASSFGSSGNTIYF. Written as DNA, the CDR3 is TGTGCCAGCAGCTTTGGGAGCTCTGGAAACACCATATATTTT.

The chain is built from TRBV20-1 and TRBJ2-3; 10 nucleotides agree with TRBD2. The germline CDR1 and CDR2 sequences are DFQATT and SNEGSKA (reference sequence). V lost 4 bases, J lost 2 bases, and 15 bases stayed unmatched. The CDR3 consists of 18 residues. The CDR3 nucleotides read TGCAGTGCTATGTGGCGCGGACTAGCGGCACCACACACAGATACGCAGTATTTT. Encoded protein: CSAMWRGLAAPHTDTQYF.

This clonotype was counted between two and nine times. The CDR3 is CATSDGASGEKLFF. The CDR3 DNA reads TGTGCCACCAGTGATGGGGCGTCCGGTGAAAAACTGTTTTTT. V usage is TRBV24-1 and J usage is TRBJ1-4; the D gene is possibly TRBD1 (5 bases). V dropped 3 bases and J dropped 7 bases, with 11 bases sitting between them. Per germline, CDR1 KGHDR and CDR2 SFDVKD. The CDR3 extends over 14 amino acids.

This clonotype was detected ten times or more. This rearrangement joins TRBV28 to TRBJ1-4; 7 nucleotides align to TRBD1. Germline CDR1 is MDHEN and CDR2 is SYDVKM. The trim removed 3 bases at V and 4 bases at J, leaving 5 bases unmatched. The CDR3 extends over 15 amino acids. The CDR3 nucleotides read TGTGCCAGCAGTTTCGCAGGGGGAAATAATGAAAAACTGTTTTTT. Amino acids: CASSFAGGNNEKLFF.

The chain couples TRBV28 to TRBJ1-3; 7 bases match TRBD1. The CDR3 runs to 14 residues. V dropped 11 bases and J dropped 0; count of bases not matched to a gene: 7. CDR1 and CDR2 from the germline V gene are MDHEN and SYDVKM. This CDR3 reads CAAGTADSGNTIYF. CDR3 nucleotides: TGTGCCGCGGGGACAGCCGACTCTGGAAACACCATATATTTT. Looking up the rest from reference TRBV28 and TRBJ1-3 gives the full variable domain: DVKVTQSSRYLVKRTGEKVFLECVQDMDHENMFWYRQDPGLGLRLIYFSYDVKMKEKGDIPEGYSVSREKKERFSLILESASTNQTSMYLCAAGTADSGNTIYFGEGSWLTVV.

The genes are TRBV27 and TRBJ2-7; 8 bases are shared with TRBD2. CDR3 length: 15 residues. The V gene's germline CDR1 is MNHEY and CDR2 SMNVEV (reference sequence). V was pared by 4 bases and J by 4 bases, with 9 bases of the junction left unmatched. CDR3 in DNA: TGTGCCAGCAGTTCGATAGCGGGAAATAGGTACGAGCAGTACTTC. It encodes CASSSIAGNRYEQYF.

V and J are TRBV28 and TRBJ2-3; D remains ambiguous. This CDR3 spans 11 amino acids. CDR1 and CDR2 from the germline V gene are MDHEN and SYDVKM. Trimming removed 6 bases from V and 8 bases from J, with 9 bases in between. This CDR3 is CASSPGPTQYF. CDR3 DNA sequence: TGTGCCAGCAGCCCCGGCCCTACGCAGTATTTT.

V usage is TRBV19 and J usage is TRBJ1-5; maybe TRBD1 (5 bases). There are 15 residues in the CDR3. CDR1 is LNHDA, CDR2 SQIVND, per germline (reference sequence). Between the trimmed V and J ends, which lost 7 bases and 2 bases, there was a span of 15 bases. The CDR3 is CASNSQDRGNQPQHF. In DNA, the CDR3 is TGTGCCAGTAACTCACAGGACCGGGGCAATCAGCCCCAGCATTTT.

Many counts were recorded for this clonotype. The chain's CDR3 is CAWSVRSGGGQPQHF. CDR3 nucleotides: TGTGCCTGGAGTGTAAGGTCGGGGGGCGGTCAGCCCCAGCATTTT. This chain links TRBV30 with TRBJ1-5; tentative D call: TRBD1 (6 bases). Germline V CDR1 and CDR2: GTSNPN, SVGIG (reference sequence). The CDR3 contains 15 residues. Trimming shortened V by 0 bases and J by 6 bases, and 15 bases separated the two germline ends.

This clonotype was picked up many times. The gene calls are TRBV6-2 or TRBV6-3 and TRBJ2-3; 8 bases agree with TRBD2. Per the germline V gene, CDR1 is MNHEY and CDR2 is SVGEGT. The CDR3 consists of 14 residues. V lost 6 bases and J lost 4; bases outside the gene matches: 6. DNA of the CDR3: TGTGCCAGCAGGAGGGCGGGAGGCCCAGATACGCAGTATTTT. Its protein product is CASRRAGGPDTQYF.

For this clonotype: A much larger clone sits a single nucleotide away, making a read error possible. The J gene is TRBJ1-1, the V gene TRBV5-6; tentative D call: TRBD1 (6 bases). Looked up from germline, CDR1 is SGHDT and CDR2 is YYEEEE. This CDR3 has 14 residues. The CDR3 DNA is TGTGCCAGCTCGTCCCTGGGAGGGGGAACTGAAGATTTCTTT. Encoded protein: CASSSLGGGTEDFF.